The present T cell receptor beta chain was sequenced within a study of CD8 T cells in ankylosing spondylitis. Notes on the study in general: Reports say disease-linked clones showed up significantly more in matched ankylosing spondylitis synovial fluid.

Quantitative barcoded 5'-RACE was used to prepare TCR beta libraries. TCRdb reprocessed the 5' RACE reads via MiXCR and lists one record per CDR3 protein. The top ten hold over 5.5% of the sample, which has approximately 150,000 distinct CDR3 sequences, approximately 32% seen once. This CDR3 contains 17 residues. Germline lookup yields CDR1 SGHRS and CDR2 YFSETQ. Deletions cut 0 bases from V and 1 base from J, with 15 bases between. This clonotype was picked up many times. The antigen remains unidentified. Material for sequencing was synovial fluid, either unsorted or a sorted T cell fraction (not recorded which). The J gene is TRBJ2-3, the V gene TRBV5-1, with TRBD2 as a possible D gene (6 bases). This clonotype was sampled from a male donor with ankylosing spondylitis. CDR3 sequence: CASSLAGGLSGTDTQYF. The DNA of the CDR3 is TGCGCCAGCAGCTTGGCCGGGGGACTCTCTGGCACAGATACGCAGTATTTT.